Below, 21 T cell receptor beta chains from the same sample are listed, as sequenced in a study of cytomegalovirus exposure and HLA in healthy donors. The protocol was immunoSEQ multiplex PCR, while the TCRdb copy is restricted to in-frame clones and leaves out a portion. The sample yields 200,000 to 250,000 clones, roughly 87% seen once. Sequenced input: PBMCs. All receptors derive from a woman in her late teens or twenties in good health and CMV-seropositive.

The J gene is TRBJ2-7, the V gene TRBV7-2; 7 bases are shared with TRBD1. Germline CDR1 SGHTA, CDR2 FQGNSA. V was pared by 0 bases and J by 2 bases, with 10 bases of the junction left unmatched. CDR3 length equals 17 residues. CDR3 in DNA: TGTGCCAGCAGCTTAGCCTGGGGACAGCAGAACGCCTACGAGCAGTACTTC. Translating it yields CASSLAWGQQNAYEQYF.

The V and J genes are TRBV6-5 and TRBJ2-2, with TRBD2 identical over 8 bases. This CDR3 spans 14 amino acids. The trim removed 7 bases at V and 7 bases at J, leaving 8 bases unmatched. The germline CDR1 and CDR2 sequences are MNHEY and SVGAGI. The CDR3 here is CASTRAGAIGELFF. The CDR3 DNA is TGTGCCAGCACCCGAGCGGGAGCGATCGGGGAGCTGTTTTTT.

The rearrangement uses TRBV9 and TRBJ1-2; weak D call: TRBD1 (6 bases). This CDR3 is built from 14 residues. From germline, CDR1 is SGDLS and CDR2 YYNGEE. Trimming left V 4 bases short and J 4 bases short, with 14 bases between. The CDR3 spells CASSYTQGPYGYTF. The CDR3 DNA sequence: TGTGCCAGCAGCTATACACAGGGACCCTATGGCTACACCTTC.

The rearrangement uses TRBV6-1 and TRBJ2-6, with TRBD2 identical over 10 bases. Looked up from germline, CDR1 is MNHNS and CDR2 is SASEGT. The length of the CDR3 is 18 residues. With 1 base clipped from V and 2 bases from J, the junction kept 5 bases outside the gene matches. In DNA, the CDR3 is TGTGCCAGCAGTGAAGTTCCAGCGGGAGGGCCTGGGGCCAACGTCCTGACTTTC. This encodes CASSEVPAGGPGANVLTF.

This sequence joins TRBV5-1 and TRBJ2-7, with TRBD1 matching 11 bases. CDR1 SGHRS and CDR2 YFSETQ come from the germline V gene. V lost 7 bases and J lost 2; bases outside the gene matches: 8. This CDR3 has 15 amino acids. The CDR3 DNA reads as TGCGCCAGCCCCCGGTGGGACAGGGGGACCTACGAGCAGTACTTC. As protein: CASPRWDRGTYEQYF.

This chain uses TRBV7-9 with TRBJ1-1, with a tentative D call TRBD1 (5 bases). This CDR3 has 16 amino acids. Germline V lookup: CDR1 SEHNR, CDR2 FQNEAQ (reference sequence). V lost 5 bases, J lost 3 bases, and 19 bases lay in between. The CDR3 here is CASSLHDRGGYTEAFF. For the CDR3, the DNA is TGTGCCAGCAGCCTTCACGACCGCGGGGGGTACACTGAAGCTTTCTTT. Using reference TRBV7-9 and TRBJ1-1 for the parts outside the CDR3, the full variable domain is DTGVSQNPRHKITKRGQNVTFRCDPISEHNRLYWYRQTLGQGPEFLTYFQNEAQLEKSRLLSDRFSAERPKGSFSTLEIQRTEQGDSAMYLCASSLHDRGGYTEAFFGQGTRLTVV.

As regards this clone: It is likely a read error: a sequence one base away is far more abundant. Other DNA sequences from this sample encode an identical CDR3 as well. This chain links TRBV6-1 with TRBJ2-7, with 10 nucleotides matching TRBD1. The ends lost 1 base at V and 0 bases at J; junction bases unmatched: 0. CDR1 MNHNS and CDR2 SASEGT come from the germline V gene. There are 15 residues in the CDR3. The CDR3 nucleotides are TGTGCCAGCAGTGAAGGGACAGGGGGCTCCTACGAGCAGTACTTC. Residues: CASSEGTGGSYEQYF.

This clone is a singleton in its sample. The chain recombines TRBV4-1 with TRBJ2-5; 10 bases are shared with TRBD2. There are 18 residues in the CDR3. The trim removed 0 bases at V and 5 bases at J, leaving 12 bases unmatched. Germline CDR1 MGHRA, CDR2 YSYEKL. For the CDR3, the DNA is TGCGCCAGCAGCCAAGATCAACCGGGACTAGCGAATTGGGAGACCCAGTACTTC. Translating it yields CASSQDQPGLANWETQYF.

The V call is TRBV5-4, the J call TRBJ2-5; 9 bases are shared with TRBD1. This CDR3 is 15 amino acids long. V lost 0 bases and J lost 5; bases outside the gene matches: 5. The germline gives CDR1 SGHNT, CDR2 YYREEE (reference sequence). The CDR3 protein is CASSLGGTGKETQYF. In nucleotides, the CDR3 is TGTGCCAGCAGCTTGGGTGGGACAGGGAAGGAGACCCAGTACTTC.

The chain is built from TRBV6-5 and TRBJ1-5, with a possible D match to TRBD1 (6 bases). Germline V gene lookup returns CDR1 MNHEY and CDR2 SVGAGI. This CDR3 contains 14 residues. V lost 4 bases to trimming and J lost 6 bases, with 13 bases between them. The CDR3 is CASSSLQGVQPQHF. CDR3 coding DNA: TGTGCCAGCAGTTCCTTACAGGGAGTTCAGCCCCAGCATTTT.

This chain joins TRBV27 and TRBJ2-1, with 16 bases lining up with TRBD2. Germline CDR1 reads MNHEY; CDR2 reads SMNVEV (reference sequence). J gave up 5 bases and V 5 bases, and 6 bases lay outside the gene matches. The CDR3 is 17 amino acids. The CDR3: CASSQGLAGGPHNEQFF. The CDR3 DNA reads TGTGCCAGCAGTCAGGGACTAGCGGGAGGGCCCCACAATGAGCAGTTCTTC.

The rearrangement uses TRBV2 and TRBJ2-7; D may be TRBD2 (7 bases). Germline lookup yields CDR1 SNHLY and CDR2 FYNNEI. This CDR3 has 15 residues. V was clipped by 7 bases and J by 3 bases, with 19 bases between them. The CDR3 region is CASIEGRGAFYEQYF. In nucleotides, the CDR3 is TGTGCCAGCATCGAAGGACGGGGGGCTTTCTACGAGCAGTACTTC.

CDR3 amino acids: CASSYTRSTDTQYF. Written as DNA, the CDR3 is TGTGCCAGCAGTTACACCAGAAGCACAGATACGCAGTATTTT. The rearrangement uses TRBV6-5 and TRBJ2-3; D unclear. This CDR3 is 14 amino acids long. V was pared by 2 bases and J by 0 bases, with 6 bases between. Per germline, CDR1 MNHEY and CDR2 SVGAGI.

The chain joins TRBV28 to TRBJ1-1; D is undetermined. The CDR3 sequence is 12 residues long. Looked up from germline, CDR1 is MDHEN and CDR2 is SYDVKM. The V end was cut by 6 bases, the J end by 1 base, with 6 bases between. The CDR3 bases are TGTGCCAGCAGCTACGCGAACACTGAAGCTTTCTTT. Its protein product is CASSYANTEAFF.

The chain couples TRBV4-2 to TRBJ2-3; TRBD1 is a possible D gene (6 bases). CDR1 is LGHNA and CDR2 is YNFKEQ in the germline V gene. V was trimmed by 3 bases and J by 5 bases, leaving 12 bases between them. The CDR3 sequence is 14 residues long. DNA of the CDR3: TGTGCCAGCAGCCAGGGGGCCGTTATAGATACGCAGTATTTT. This gives the protein CASSQGAVIDTQYF.

The rearrangement links TRBV12-5 to TRBJ1-1; D ambiguous. Germline V lookup: CDR1 LGHNT, CDR2 FRNRAP. V lost 0 bases, J lost 0 bases, and 17 bases lay in between. The length of the CDR3 is 18 residues. Written as DNA, the CDR3 is TGTGCTAGTGGTTTGGTACTTGGAGGATTATATGTGAACACTGAAGCTTTCTTT. Translation: CASGLVLGGLYVNTEAFF.

The genes are TRBV7-9 and TRBJ2-7; the D gene is possibly TRBD2 (5 bases). The CDR3 has 13 amino acids. The V end lost 8 bases, the J end lost 2 bases, and 13 bases lay between the germline ends. The V gene's germline CDR1 is SEHNR and CDR2 FQNEAQ (reference sequence). The CDR3 here is CASGTGNTYEQYF. In nucleotides, the CDR3 is TGTGCCAGCGGTACCGGGAACACCTACGAGCAGTACTTC.

This sequence joins TRBV4-1 and TRBJ2-7, with 10 bases lining up with TRBD2. The CDR3 is 19 residues long. Germline loops: CDR1 MGHRA, CDR2 YSYEKL. The V segment lost 3 bases and the J segment 4 bases; nucleotides outside the gene matches: 18. This chain's CDR3 is CASSHRTPLLAGRQYEQYF. The CDR3 DNA is TGCGCCAGCAGCCACAGAACTCCCCTACTAGCGGGAAGGCAATACGAGCAGTACTTC.

The V call is TRBV7-6, the J call TRBJ2-5; 7 bases line up with TRBD1. After removal of 0 bases from V and 4 bases from J, the junction contained 14 bases not matched to a gene. CDR3 length: 18 amino acids. Germline V lookup: CDR1 SGHVS, CDR2 FNYEAQ. This CDR3 reads CASSLAQHDRERRETQYF. The CDR3 region has the DNA TGTGCCAGCAGCTTAGCGCAACACGACAGGGAAAGGCGAGAGACCCAGTACTTC.

The chain recombines TRBV11-3 with TRBJ2-7, with D possibly matching TRBD2 (7 bases). Germline loops: CDR1 SGHNT, CDR2 YENEEA. The germline V and J ends were trimmed by 5 bases and 0 bases, with 14 bases remaining between them. CDR3 length equals 15 residues. The CDR3 sequence: CASSRGAAVSYEQYF. The CDR3 DNA follows: TGTGCCAGCAGCCGGGGGGCAGCGGTCTCCTACGAGCAGTACTTC.

This chain connects TRBV2 to TRBJ1-5; 8 bases align to TRBD1. This CDR3 has 14 amino acids. Germline CDR1 is SNHLY and CDR2 is FYNNEI. Trimming removed 1 base from V and 4 bases from J; junction bases left unmatched: 0. The CDR3 coding sequence is TGTGCCAGCAGTGAAGGGACAGGGAATCAGCCCCAGCATTTT. Translated: CASSEGTGNQPQHF.